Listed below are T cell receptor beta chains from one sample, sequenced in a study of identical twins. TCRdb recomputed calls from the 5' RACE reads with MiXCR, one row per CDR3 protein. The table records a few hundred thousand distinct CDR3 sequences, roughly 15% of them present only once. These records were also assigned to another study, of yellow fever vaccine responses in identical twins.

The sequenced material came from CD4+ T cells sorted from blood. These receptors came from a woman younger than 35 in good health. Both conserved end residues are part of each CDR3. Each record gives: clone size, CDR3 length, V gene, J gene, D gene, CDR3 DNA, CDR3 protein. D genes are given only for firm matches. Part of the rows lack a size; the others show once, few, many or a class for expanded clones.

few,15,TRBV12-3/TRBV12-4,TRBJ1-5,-,TGTGCCAGCAGTTTGTCGGGGCAGGGCAATCAGCCCCAGCATTTT,CASSLSGQGNQPQHF
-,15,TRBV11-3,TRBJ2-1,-,TGTGCCAGCAGCCCGGACGGAACTTCCTACAATGAGCAGTTCTTC,CASSPDGTSYNEQFF
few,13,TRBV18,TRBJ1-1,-,TGTGCCAGCTCGCCCGAGAGAAGGGGGGAAGCTTTCTTT,CASSPERRGEAFF
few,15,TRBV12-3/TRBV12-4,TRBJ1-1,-,TGTGCCAGCAGACCCGGGACGGGGGGGAGCACTGAAGCTTTCTTT,CASRPGTGGSTEAFF
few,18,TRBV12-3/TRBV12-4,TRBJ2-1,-,TGTGCCAGCACCCTTCGGGCTAGCGAGAGCGTAGTCTACAATGAGCAGTTCTTC,CASTLRASESVVYNEQFF
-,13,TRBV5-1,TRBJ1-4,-,TGCGCCAGCAGCTTTGCGTTTGGGGAAAAACTGTTTTTT,CASSFAFGEKLFF
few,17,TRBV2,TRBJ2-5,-,TGTGCCAGCAGTGAAAGTTTAGGCAGGGAGAAGGGAGAGACCCAGTACTTC,CASSESLGREKGETQYF
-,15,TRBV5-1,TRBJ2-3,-,TGCGCCAGCAGCTTGGAGGACAGATACACAGATACGCAGTATTTT,CASSLEDRYTDTQYF
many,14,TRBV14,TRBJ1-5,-,TGTGCCAGCAGCCAAGGACAGGGCAATCAGCCCCAGCATTTT,CASSQGQGNQPQHF
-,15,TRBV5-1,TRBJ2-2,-,TGCGCCAGCAGCTTGGTGGGGACGGGAACCGGGGAGCTGTTTTTT,CASSLVGTGTGELFF
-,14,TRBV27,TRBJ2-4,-,TGTGCCAGCAGTTTAGTTGGCGCCAAAAACATTCAGTACTTC,CASSLVGAKNIQYF
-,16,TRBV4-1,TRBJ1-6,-,TGCGCCAGCAGCCAAGAGGGTGCAGGGCTAAATTCACCCCTCCACTTT,CASSQEGAGLNSPLHF
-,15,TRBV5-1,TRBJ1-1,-,TGCGCCAGCAGGCTGGGACGGGGGTTGAACACTGAAGCTTTCTTT,CASRLGRGLNTEAFF
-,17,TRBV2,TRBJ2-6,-,TGTGCCAGCAGTGTAGGGACCTCTAGCTCTGGGGCCAACGTCCTGACTTTC,CASSVGTSSSGANVLTF
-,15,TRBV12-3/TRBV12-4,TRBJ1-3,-,TGTGCCAGCACCAACAGCATTTACTCTGGAAACACCATATATTTT,CASTNSIYSGNTIYF
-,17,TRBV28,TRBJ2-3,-,TGTGCCAGCAGTTTAGGGTCGGGAGTGGCGCACACAGATACGCAGTATTTT,CASSLGSGVAHTDTQYF
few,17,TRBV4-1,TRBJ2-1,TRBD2,TGCGCCAGCAGCCAAGTATGGGAGGGTCTTCTCTACAATGAGCAGTTCTTC,CASSQVWEGLLYNEQFF
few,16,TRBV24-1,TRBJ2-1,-,TGTGCCACCAGTGATTTGGGCCCGAGCTCCTACAATGAGCAGTTCTTC,CATSDLGPSSYNEQFF
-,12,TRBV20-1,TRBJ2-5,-,TGCAGTGCCCACCGACAGGACCTGACCCAGTACTTC,CSAHRQDLTQYF
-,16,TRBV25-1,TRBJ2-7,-,TGTGCCAGCAGTGATCCCCCGGGACTCAATCAAGGCGAGCAGTACTTC,CASSDPPGLNQGEQYF
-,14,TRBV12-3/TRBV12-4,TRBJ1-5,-,TGTGCCAGCAGTCCTCGGCGGGGGGGTCAGCCCCAGCATTTT,CASSPRRGGQPQHF
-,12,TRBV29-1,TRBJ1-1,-,TGCAGCGTCTACGACCCGAACACTGAAGCTTTCTTT,CSVYDPNTEAFF
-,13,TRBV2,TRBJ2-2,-,TGTGCCAGCAGTGAGACTGTCGTCGGGGAGCTGTTTTTT,CASSETVVGELFF
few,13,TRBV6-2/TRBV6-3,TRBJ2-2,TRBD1,TGTGCCTCGGGGACAGTCAACACCGGGGAGCTGTTTTTT,CASGTVNTGELFF
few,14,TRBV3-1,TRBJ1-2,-,TGTGCCAGCAGCCGAATAGGGACGGACTATGGCTACACCTTC,CASSRIGTDYGYTF
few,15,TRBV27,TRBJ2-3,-,TGTGCCAGCAGTATCAGGGGATTTAACACAGATACGCAGTATTTT,CASSIRGFNTDTQYF